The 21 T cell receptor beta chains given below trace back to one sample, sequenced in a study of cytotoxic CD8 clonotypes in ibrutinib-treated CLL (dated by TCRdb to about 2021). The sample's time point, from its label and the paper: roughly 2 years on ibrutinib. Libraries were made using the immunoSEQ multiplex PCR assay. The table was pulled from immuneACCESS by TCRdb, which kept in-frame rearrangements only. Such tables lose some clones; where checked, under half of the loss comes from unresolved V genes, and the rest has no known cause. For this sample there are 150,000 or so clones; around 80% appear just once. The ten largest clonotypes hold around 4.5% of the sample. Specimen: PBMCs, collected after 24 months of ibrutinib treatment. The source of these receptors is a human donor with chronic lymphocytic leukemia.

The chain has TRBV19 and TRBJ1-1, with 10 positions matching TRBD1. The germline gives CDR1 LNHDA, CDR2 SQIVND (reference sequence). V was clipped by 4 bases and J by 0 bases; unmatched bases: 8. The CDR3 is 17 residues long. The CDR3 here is CASSRRTGGLMNTEAFF. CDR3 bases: TGTGCCAGTAGTAGAAGGACAGGGGGACTCATGAACACTGAAGCTTTCTTT.

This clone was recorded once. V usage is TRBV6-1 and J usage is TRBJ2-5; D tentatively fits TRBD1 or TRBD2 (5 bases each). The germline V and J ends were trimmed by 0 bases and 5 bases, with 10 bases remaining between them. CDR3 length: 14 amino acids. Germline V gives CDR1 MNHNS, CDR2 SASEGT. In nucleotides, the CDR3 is TGTGCCAGCAGTGAAGCGCAAGGGGACGAGACCCAGTACTTC. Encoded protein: CASSEAQGDETQYF.

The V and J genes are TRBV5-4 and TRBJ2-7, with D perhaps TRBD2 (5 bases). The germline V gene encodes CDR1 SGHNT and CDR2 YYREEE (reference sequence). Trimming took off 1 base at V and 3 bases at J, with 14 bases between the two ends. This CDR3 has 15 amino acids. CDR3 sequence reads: CASSLPRGSHYEQYF. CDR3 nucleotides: TGTGCCAGCAGCTTGCCGCGAGGGTCCCACTACGAGCAGTACTTC.

CDR3 nucleotides: TGTGCCAGCAGCTTAGATAATTCGCCGGCGAGGGGTCTGTTTTTT. It is translated as CASSLDNSPARGLFF. This chain uses TRBV7-9 with TRBJ1-4; a possible D gene is TRBD1 (5 bases). The CDR3 contains 15 residues. The germline gives CDR1 SEHNR, CDR2 FQNEAQ (reference sequence). The V end lost 1 base, the J end lost 14 bases, and 20 bases lay between the germline ends. The full variable domain, completed using reference TRBV7-9 and TRBJ1-4, is DTGVSQNPRHKITKRGQNVTFRCDPISEHNRLYWYRQTLGQGPEFLTYFQNEAQLEKSRLLSDRFSAERPKGSFSTLEIQRTEQGDSAMYLCASSLDNSPARGLFFGSGTQLSVL.

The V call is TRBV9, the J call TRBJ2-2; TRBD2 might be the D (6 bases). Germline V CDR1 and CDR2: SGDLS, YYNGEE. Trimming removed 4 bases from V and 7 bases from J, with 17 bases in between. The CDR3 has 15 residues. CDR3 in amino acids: CASSPPAGVFGELFF. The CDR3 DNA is TGTGCCAGCAGCCCACCAGCGGGTGTATTCGGGGAGCTGTTTTTT. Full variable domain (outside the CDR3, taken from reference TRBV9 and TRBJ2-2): DSGVTQTPKHLITATGQRVTLRCSPRSGDLSVYWYQQSLDQGLQFLIQYYNGEERAKGNILERFSAQQFPDLHSELNLSSLELGDSALYFCASSPPAGVFGELFFGEGSRLTVL.

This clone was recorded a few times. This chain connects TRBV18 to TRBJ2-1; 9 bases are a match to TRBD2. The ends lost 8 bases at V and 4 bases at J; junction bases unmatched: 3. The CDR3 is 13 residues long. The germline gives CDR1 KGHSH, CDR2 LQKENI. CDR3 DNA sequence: TGTGCCAGCCGGACTAGCGAGTACAATGAGCAGTTCTTC. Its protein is CASRTSEYNEQFF.

CDR3 residues: CASSLSIRETQYF. CDR3 in DNA: TGTGCCAGCAGCTTATCGATACGGGAGACCCAGTACTTC. The chain combines TRBV11-2 with TRBJ2-5; D is unresolved. Germline assignment: CDR1 SGHAT and CDR2 FQNNGV. This CDR3 comprises 13 residues. The V gene lost 2 bases and the J gene lost 5 bases, with 9 bases spanning the gap.

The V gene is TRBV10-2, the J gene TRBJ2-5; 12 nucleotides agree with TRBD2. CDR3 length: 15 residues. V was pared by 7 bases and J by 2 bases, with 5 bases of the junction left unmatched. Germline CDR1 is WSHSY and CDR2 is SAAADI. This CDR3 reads CASTGLAGHQETQYF. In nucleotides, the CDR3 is TGCGCCAGCACAGGACTAGCGGGACATCAAGAGACCCAGTACTTC.

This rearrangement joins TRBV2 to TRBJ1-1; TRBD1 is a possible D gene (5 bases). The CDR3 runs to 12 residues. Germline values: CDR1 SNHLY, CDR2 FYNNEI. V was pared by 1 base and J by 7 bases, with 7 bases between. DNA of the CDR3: TGTGCCAGCAGTGAAGACAGGATTGAAGCTTTCTTT. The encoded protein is CASSEDRIEAFF.

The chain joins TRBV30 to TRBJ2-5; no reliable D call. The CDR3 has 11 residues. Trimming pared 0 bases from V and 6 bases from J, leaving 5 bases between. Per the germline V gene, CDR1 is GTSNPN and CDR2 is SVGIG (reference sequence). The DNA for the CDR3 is TGTGCCTGGAGTGTTTCGAAGACCCAGTACTTC. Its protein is CAWSVSKTQYF.

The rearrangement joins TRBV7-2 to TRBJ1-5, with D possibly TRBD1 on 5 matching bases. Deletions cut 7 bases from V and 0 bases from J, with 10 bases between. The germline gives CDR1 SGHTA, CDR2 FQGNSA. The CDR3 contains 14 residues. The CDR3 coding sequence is TGTGCCAGCACCCTGACAGTTAGCAATCAGCCCCAGCATTTT. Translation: CASTLTVSNQPQHF.

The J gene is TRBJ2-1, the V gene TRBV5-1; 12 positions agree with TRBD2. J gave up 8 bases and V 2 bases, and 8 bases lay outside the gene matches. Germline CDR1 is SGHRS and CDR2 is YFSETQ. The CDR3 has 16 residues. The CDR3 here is CASSFLPSGGADEQFF. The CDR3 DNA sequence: TGCGCCAGCAGCTTTTTGCCTAGCGGGGGGGCCGATGAGCAGTTCTTC.

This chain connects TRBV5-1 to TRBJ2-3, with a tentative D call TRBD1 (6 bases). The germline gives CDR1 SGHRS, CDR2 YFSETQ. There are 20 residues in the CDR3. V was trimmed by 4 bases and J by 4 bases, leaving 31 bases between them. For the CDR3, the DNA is TGCGCCAGCAGCCCCGTGTACCAGGGGATGGGGCTAGGGGGTGCAGATACGCAGTATTTT. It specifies CASSPVYQGMGLGGADTQYF.

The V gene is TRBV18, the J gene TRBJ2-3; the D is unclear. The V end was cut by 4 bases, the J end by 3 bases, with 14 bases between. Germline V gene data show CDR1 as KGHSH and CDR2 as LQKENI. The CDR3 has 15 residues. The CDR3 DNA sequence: TGTGCCAGCTCACTGGCGGCAAGAGGTACAGATACGCAGTATTTT. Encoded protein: CASSLAARGTDTQYF. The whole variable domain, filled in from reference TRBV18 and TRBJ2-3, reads NAGVMQNPRHLVRRRGQEARLRCSPMKGHSHVYWYRQLPEEGLKFMVYLQKENIIDESGMPKERFSAEFPKEGPSILRIQQVVRGDSAAYFCASSLAARGTDTQYFGPGTRLTVL.

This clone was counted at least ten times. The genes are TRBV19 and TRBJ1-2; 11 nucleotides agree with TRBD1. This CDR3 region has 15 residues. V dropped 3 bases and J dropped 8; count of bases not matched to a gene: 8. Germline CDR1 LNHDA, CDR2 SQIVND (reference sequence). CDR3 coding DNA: TGTGCCAGTAGTATTGTTGGGACAGGGGGTAAAGGCTACACCTTC. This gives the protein CASSIVGTGGKGYTF.

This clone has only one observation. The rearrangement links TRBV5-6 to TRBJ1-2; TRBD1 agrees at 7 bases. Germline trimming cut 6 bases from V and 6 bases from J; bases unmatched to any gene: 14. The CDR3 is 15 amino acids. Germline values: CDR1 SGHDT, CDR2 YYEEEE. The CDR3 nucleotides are TGTGCCAGCACCAACCCGGGACAGAGGATTAATGGCTACACCTTC. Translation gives CASTNPGQRINGYTF.

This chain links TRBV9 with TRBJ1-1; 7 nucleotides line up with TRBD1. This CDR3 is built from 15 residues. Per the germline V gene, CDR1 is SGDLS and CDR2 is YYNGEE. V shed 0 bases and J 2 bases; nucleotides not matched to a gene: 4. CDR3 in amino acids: CASSVEGTVNTEAFF. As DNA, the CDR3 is TGTGCCAGCAGCGTAGAGGGGACAGTTAACACTGAAGCTTTCTTT.

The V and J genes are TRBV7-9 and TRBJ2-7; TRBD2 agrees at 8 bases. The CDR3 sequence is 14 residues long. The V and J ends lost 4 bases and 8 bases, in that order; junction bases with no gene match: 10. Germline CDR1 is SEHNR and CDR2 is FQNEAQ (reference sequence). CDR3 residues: CASSSGGPLDKQYF. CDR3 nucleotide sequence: TGTGCCAGCAGCTCGGGGGGGCCCCTCGATAAGCAGTACTTC.

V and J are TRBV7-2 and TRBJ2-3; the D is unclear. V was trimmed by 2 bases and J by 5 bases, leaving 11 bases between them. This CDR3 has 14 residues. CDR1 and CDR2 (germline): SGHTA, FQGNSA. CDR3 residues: CASSLQIIQDTQYF. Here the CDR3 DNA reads TGTGCCAGCAGCTTACAGATAATTCAAGATACGCAGTATTTT.

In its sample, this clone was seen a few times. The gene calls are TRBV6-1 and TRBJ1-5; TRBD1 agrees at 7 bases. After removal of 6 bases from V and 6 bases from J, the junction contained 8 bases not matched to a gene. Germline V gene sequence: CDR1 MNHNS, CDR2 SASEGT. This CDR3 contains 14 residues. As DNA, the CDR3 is TGTGCCAGCAGGGTCGGGACAGTTACTCAGCCCCAGCATTTT. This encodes CASRVGTVTQPQHF.

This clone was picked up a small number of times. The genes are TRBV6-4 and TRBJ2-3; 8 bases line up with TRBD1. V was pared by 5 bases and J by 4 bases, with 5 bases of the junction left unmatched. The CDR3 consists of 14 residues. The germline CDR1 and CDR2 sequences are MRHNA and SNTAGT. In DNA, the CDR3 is TGTGCCAGCAGTTCCGACAGGGGCCCAGATACGCAGTATTTT. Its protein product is CASSSDRGPDTQYF.